What follows are 25 T cell receptor beta chains derived from one specimen sequenced in a study of OX40 agonist ivuxolimab in advanced cancers. The assay was immunoSEQ multiplex PCR, and TCRdb's table has in-frame clones only and misses some. Of about 36,000 clones in the sample, 70% to 90% were seen once. Sequences were derived from CD4+ or CD8+ T cells sorted from blood, sampled in a trial of the OX40 agonist ivuxolimab. These receptors all stem from an adult with an advanced solid tumor such as melanoma, head and neck, liver or kidney cancer.

This CDR3 is CASSWPGQGAYEQYF. Here the CDR3 DNA reads TGTGCCAGCAGCTGGCCGGGACAGGGGGCCTACGAGCAGTACTTC. V and J are TRBV7-9 and TRBJ2-7; TRBD1 aligns across 11 bases. CDR1 is SEHNR and CDR2 is FQNEAQ in the germline V gene (reference sequence). This CDR3 is 15 amino acids long. V lost 4 bases, J lost 2 bases, and 4 bases stayed unmatched.

V gene TRBV7-9 combines with J gene TRBJ2-5, with TRBD2 identical over 10 bases. This CDR3 contains 16 residues. The J segment lost 2 bases and the V segment lost 2 bases, leaving 5 bases of the junction unmatched. Germline values: CDR1 SEHNR, CDR2 FQNEAQ (reference sequence). The CDR3 nucleotides read TGTGCCAGCAGCTTAATAAGCGGGAGGGCTCAAGAGACCCAGTACTTC. Translation: CASSLISGRAQETQYF.

The chain joins TRBV6-5 to TRBJ2-1; 7 bases align to TRBD2. Trimming cost V 0 bases and J 6 bases; bases outside gene matches: 5. This CDR3 is built from 15 residues. In germline, CDR1 is MNHEY, CDR2 SVGAGI. For the CDR3, the DNA is TGTGCCAGCAGTTACTCTCTAGCGGACGGCAATGAGCAGTTCTTC. Residues: CASSYSLADGNEQFF.

This clone was detected only a few times. The gene calls are TRBV11-2 and TRBJ2-2; TRBD2 agrees at 10 bases. CDR1 is SGHAT, CDR2 FQNNGV, per germline. The CDR3 is 16 amino acids. Germline trimming cut 5 bases from V and 3 bases from J; bases unmatched to any gene: 6. CDR3 region: CASSPGSGRDTGELFF. The CDR3 DNA is TGTGCCAGCAGCCCTGGGAGCGGGAGGGACACCGGGGAGCTGTTTTTT.

This sequence joins TRBV5-5 and TRBJ2-7; 7 bases map to TRBD2. CDR1 and CDR2 from the germline V gene are SGHKS and YYEKEE (reference sequence). CDR3 length: 14 residues. The V gene end was trimmed by 0 bases and the J gene end by 4 bases; junction bases not matched to a gene: 4. CDR3 region: CASSLGTSGYEQYF. The DNA for the CDR3 is TGTGCCAGCAGCTTGGGGACTAGTGGTTACGAGCAGTACTTC.

This clone was counted only a few times. The V call is TRBV23-1, the J call TRBJ2-7, with 7 positions matching TRBD2. TRBV23-1 is given ORF status, its function remaining uncertain. Trimming removed 0 bases from V and 3 bases from J; junction bases left unmatched: 8. The CDR3 is 16 residues long. CDR3 sequence reads: CASSQSGGGCRYEQYF. CDR3 nucleotides: TGCGCCAGCAGTCAATCTGGGGGGGGGTGCCGCTACGAGCAGTACTTC.

CDR3 region: CASSFTVGELFF. Here the CDR3 DNA reads TGTGCCAGCAGTTTTACAGTAGGGGAGCTGTTTTTT. The chain carries TRBV27 and TRBJ2-2; D is unclear. V lost 3 bases and J 8 bases, leaving 7 bases between the germline ends. CDR3 size: 12 residues. CDR1 is MNHEY, CDR2 SMNVEV, per germline (reference sequence).

This clone was observed once. V gene TRBV4-1 combines with J gene TRBJ1-6; D gene uncertain. The V gene lost 2 bases and the J gene lost 10 bases, with 18 bases spanning the gap. CDR1 and CDR2 (germline): MGHRA, YSYEKL. The CDR3 is 16 amino acids. The CDR3 region is CASSQSQSHGRSPLHF. The CDR3 DNA sequence: TGCGCCAGCAGCCAATCGCAGTCCCATGGAAGGTCACCCCTCCACTTT.

The rearrangement links TRBV28 to TRBJ2-7; D might be TRBD2 (6 bases). CDR3 length: 13 residues. The germline CDR1 and CDR2 sequences are MDHEN and SYDVKM. The V end was cut by 5 bases, the J end by 3 bases, with 11 bases between. Here the CDR3 DNA reads TGTGCCAGCAGTGGACTACTCTACTACGAGCAGTACTTC. This gives the protein CASSGLLYYEQYF.

V and J are TRBV2 and TRBJ1-1, with D tentatively TRBD1 (5 bases). Looked up from germline, CDR1 is SNHLY and CDR2 is FYNNEI. The V gene lost 6 bases and the J gene lost 6 bases, with 20 bases spanning the gap. The CDR3 totals 15 residues. The CDR3 protein is CASRGGTAVFAEAFF. CDR3 bases: TGTGCCAGCAGGGGGGGGACCGCTGTCTTCGCTGAAGCTTTCTTT.

The rearrangement links TRBV7-9 to TRBJ2-7; no clear D gene. CDR3 length: 13 amino acids. Trimming cost V 5 bases and J 0 bases, with 8 bases left between them. Germline lookup yields CDR1 SEHNR and CDR2 FQNEAQ (reference sequence). This chain's CDR3 is CASSPDTSYEQYF. The CDR3 DNA sequence: TGTGCCAGCAGCCCAGACACCTCCTACGAGCAGTACTTC.

J is TRBJ2-1 and V is TRBV15, with 7 bases identical to TRBD1. The CDR3 consists of 16 residues. V trimming: 5 bases; J trimming: 0 bases; junction bases outside the gene matches: 7. Germline V gene data show CDR1 as LNHNV and CDR2 as YYDKDF (reference sequence). The CDR3 reads CATSSRQGNSYNEQFF. The CDR3 bases are TGTGCCACCAGCTCGCGACAGGGTAACTCCTACAATGAGCAGTTCTTC. The variable domain in full, with the rest retrieved from reference TRBV15 and TRBJ2-1, is DAMVIQNPRYQVTQFGKPVTLSCSQTLNHNVMYWYQQKSSQAPKLLFHYYDKDFNNEADTPDNFQSRRPNTSFCFLDIRSPGLGDTAMYLCATSSRQGNSYNEQFFGPGTRLTVL.

This clone was detected only a few times. This chain connects TRBV27 to TRBJ2-5; TRBD2 matches at 8 bases. The CDR3 runs to 15 residues. CDR1 is MNHEY, CDR2 SMNVEV, per germline (reference sequence). Trimming at V came to 5 bases and at J to 5 bases, leaving 10 bases not matched to a gene. The CDR3 DNA sequence: TGTGCCAGCAGTCCGGGAGGGTATCTATTGGAGACCCAGTACTTC. Encoded protein: CASSPGGYLLETQYF.

The chain combines TRBV7-3 with TRBJ2-7; D not resolved. The CDR3 is made up of 14 amino acids. Germline assignment: CDR1 SGHTA and CDR2 FQGTGA. With 0 bases removed from V and 0 bases from J, the gap between germline ends came to 6 bases. As DNA, the CDR3 is TGTGCCAGCAGCTTAACCGGGTACTCCTACGAGCAGTACTTC. As protein: CASSLTGYSYEQYF.

The chain has TRBV4-2 and TRBJ2-3, with D possibly TRBD2 on 6 matching bases. CDR1 is LGHNA, CDR2 YNFKEQ, per germline. Trimming stripped 0 bases from V and 4 bases from J, with 17 bases between. The CDR3 contains 17 residues. CDR3 sequence (DNA): TGTGCCAGCAGCCAAGATCACTGGGGGGAGGAGCCAGATACGCAGTATTTT. Residues: CASSQDHWGEEPDTQYF.

The rearrangement joins TRBV20-1 to TRBJ2-7; possible D gene TRBD2, 5 bases. From germline, CDR1 is DFQATT and CDR2 SNEGSKA (reference sequence). The CDR3 has 11 amino acids. This CDR3 is CSGAVNYEQYF. The CDR3 DNA follows: TGCAGCGGAGCGGTGAACTACGAGCAGTACTTC.

This clone was recorded once. V gene TRBV28 combines with J gene TRBJ1-4; D unclear. Germline V lookup: CDR1 MDHEN, CDR2 SYDVKM. The CDR3 loop spans 15 amino acids. Trimming shortened V by 3 bases and J by 4 bases, and 12 bases separated the two germline ends. CDR3 protein: CASSFRLVDNEKLFF. The CDR3 DNA follows: TGTGCCAGCAGTTTCCGATTGGTCGATAATGAAAAACTGTTTTTT.

V is TRBV6-6 and J is TRBJ2-7; D perhaps matches TRBD1 (5 bases). The CDR3 is 14 amino acids. Germline loops: CDR1 MNHNY, CDR2 SVGAGI (reference sequence). The ends were cut back, 0 bases at V and 2 bases at J, with 8 bases in the middle. The CDR3 region has the DNA TGTGCCAGCAGTTACTCGGCAGGGACCTACGAGCAGTACTTC. It is translated as CASSYSAGTYEQYF.

The V and J genes are TRBV27 and TRBJ2-1; 10 nucleotides align to TRBD2. Germline trimming cut 7 bases from V and 4 bases from J; bases unmatched to any gene: 7. This CDR3 has 15 residues. Germline loops: CDR1 MNHEY, CDR2 SMNVEV (reference sequence). CDR3 nucleotides: TGTGCCAGCACTCCCGGGACTAGCGCGTACAATGAGCAGTTCTTC. Amino acid sequence: CASTPGTSAYNEQFF.

This chain uses TRBV5-1 with TRBJ2-7; 7 bases are shared with TRBD1. Germline loops: CDR1 SGHRS, CDR2 YFSETQ. CDR3 length: 15 residues. The J segment lost 0 bases and the V segment lost 0 bases, leaving 3 bases of the junction unmatched. The CDR3 region has the DNA TGCGCCAGCAGCTTGGTGGACAGGAGCTCCTACGAGCAGTACTTC. Translating gives CASSLVDRSSYEQYF. The variable domain in full, completed from reference TRBV5-1 and TRBJ2-7, reads KAGVTQTPRYLIKTRGQQVTLSCSPISGHRSVSWYQQTPGQGLQFLFEYFSETQRNKGNFPGRFSGRQFSNSRSEMNVSTLELGDSALYLCASSLVDRSSYEQYFGPGTRLTVT.

V gene TRBV2 combines with J gene TRBJ2-7, with a tentative D call TRBD2 (5 bases). Trimming cost V 6 bases and J 7 bases, with 10 bases left between them. The CDR3 is 11 residues long. CDR1 is SNHLY, CDR2 FYNNEI, per germline. The CDR3 spells CASSSKREQYF. The CDR3 DNA reads TGTGCCAGCAGCTCGAAGCGGGAGCAGTACTTC.

The chain joins TRBV7-9 to TRBJ2-7; no clear D gene. V shed 6 bases and J shed 6 bases, with 9 bases lying between them. This CDR3 has 11 amino acids. Germline assignment: CDR1 SEHNR and CDR2 FQNEAQ (reference sequence). CDR3 sequence (DNA): TGTGCCAGCAGTCCCTTAGGCGAGCAGTACTTC. This encodes CASSPLGEQYF.

The CDR3 here is CASSQEGQGWDEQYF. CDR3 nucleotides: TGCGCCAGCAGCCAAGAGGGACAGGGGTGGGACGAGCAGTACTTC. The chain recombines TRBV4-1 with TRBJ2-7, with 10 bases aligning to TRBD1. The CDR3 sequence is 15 residues long. Losses at the gene ends were 0 bases for V and 5 bases for J; bases not matched to a gene: 4. CDR1 is MGHRA and CDR2 is YSYEKL in the germline V gene.

This chain uses TRBV19 with TRBJ1-1, with TRBD1 matching over 7 bases. The V segment lost 7 bases and the J segment 3 bases; nucleotides outside the gene matches: 8. There are 14 residues in the CDR3. The germline CDR1 and CDR2 sequences are LNHDA and SQIVND (reference sequence). CDR3 amino acids: CASKVGRGYTEAFF. CDR3 DNA sequence: TGTGCCAGTAAAGTCGGCAGGGGGTACACTGAAGCTTTCTTT. Complete variable domain (other parts from reference TRBV19 and TRBJ1-1): DGGITQSPKYLFRKEGQNVTLSCEQNLNHDAMYWYRQDPGQGLRLIYYSQIVNDFQKGDIAEGYSVSREKKESFPLTVTSAQKNPTAFYLCASKVGRGYTEAFFGQGTRLTVV.

V is TRBV10-1 and J is TRBJ2-7; D may be TRBD1 or TRBD2 (7 bases each). Germline values: CDR1 WNHNN, CDR2 SYGVQD (reference sequence). V was trimmed by 3 bases and J by 2 bases, leaving 23 bases between them. The CDR3 is made up of 18 amino acids. CDR3: CASSDASDREGVTYEQYF. The CDR3 nucleotides are TGCGCCAGCAGTGATGCTTCCGACAGGGAGGGTGTGACCTACGAGCAGTACTTC.